This TCR beta chain came from a study of blood T cell repertoires in COVID-19. Study background: Samples representing acute and convalescent COVID-19 were sourced from the United States, Italy and Spain.

Sequencing used immunoSEQ multiplex PCR; TCRdb keeps in-frame clones, though not all of them. The sample comprises fewer than 500,000 clones, over 85% of which are singletons, and roughly 0.76% rests with the top ten. The germline gives CDR1 SGHTA, CDR2 FQGNSA. The CDR3 is made up of 13 amino acids. Trimming took off 3 bases at V and 6 bases at J, with 12 bases between the two ends. One Seattle source followed patients from active infection through their disease course. Sequencing was performed on peripheral blood. This sequence originates from a man younger than 35 with COVID-19, enrolled during active disease. V is TRBV7-2 and J is TRBJ2-7; D is possibly TRBD2 (6 bases). The CDR3 is CASSFYQGGEQYF. The CDR3, as DNA: TGTGCCAGCAGCTTTTACCAGGGAGGCGAGCAGTACTTC.